Listed below are T cell receptor beta chains from one sample, sequenced in a study of liver allograft versus peripheral blood T cells. TCRdb re-analysed the reads in MiXCR, keeping a single row per CDR3 protein. This sample has some 7,000 distinct CDR3 sequences; around 15% occur once, and the top ten carry 2.5% to 3%. These receptors originate from a human patient who had a liver transplant. The T cells may partly be graft donor cells. Both conserved end residues are part of each CDR3. Each record gives: V gene, D gene, J gene, clone size, CDR3 length, CDR3 DNA, CDR3 protein. A D gene is named only where the DNA matches it firmly. Clone size is given for some rows only: seen once, a few or many times, or a class if the clone is expanded.

TRBV30,NA,TRBJ1-4,few,14,TGTGCCTGGAGTCTTGGGGGGGGAAATGAAAAACTGTTTTTT,CAWSLGGGNEKLFF
TRBV13,NA,TRBJ2-3,medium-sized,14,TGTGCCAGCAGCTCCACGCAACAGACAGATACGCAGTATTTT,CASSSTQQTDTQYF
TRBV6-6,TRBD1,TRBJ2-1,medium-sized,16,TGTGCCAGCAGTTACTGGGCAGGGGGTTCCTACAATGAGCAGTTCTTC,CASSYWAGGSYNEQFF
TRBV12-3/TRBV12-4,NA,TRBJ1-5,few,12,TGTGCCAGCAGTCAGGGCGACCAGCCCCAGCATTTT,CASSQGDQPQHF
TRBV28,NA,TRBJ2-3,NA,15,TGTGCCAGCAGTCAGGGGGGGGAAGGCACAGATACGCAGTATTTT,CASSQGGEGTDTQYF
TRBV6-5,NA,TRBJ1-2,medium-sized,16,TGTGCCAGCAGCCGTGAGGGGGGGGGGGCCAAATATGGCTACACCTTC,CASSREGGGAKYGYTF
TRBV6-2/TRBV6-3,NA,TRBJ1-2,medium-sized,15,TGTGCCAGCAGAGACGGACACCCGTTAAACTATGGCTACACCTTC,CASRDGHPLNYGYTF
TRBV5-1,NA,TRBJ1-5,few,15,TGCGCCAGCAGCTTGGAGGGAGGGGGCAATCAGCCCCAGCATTTT,CASSLEGGGNQPQHF
TRBV6-1,NA,TRBJ1-5,medium-sized,14,TGTGCCAGCAGTGGTTCCCAGAGTGGGGCGCCCCAGCATTTT,CASSGSQSGAPQHF
TRBV6-1,TRBD1,TRBJ2-7,medium-sized,16,TGTGCCAGCAGTGAAGCAGAAGAGACAGGGCCCTACGAGCAGTACTTC,CASSEAEETGPYEQYF
TRBV12-3/TRBV12-4,TRBD1,TRBJ1-6,NA,14,TGTGCCAGCAGTTTCAAGGGGGCAGGTTCACCCCTCCACTTT,CASSFKGAGSPLHF
TRBV20-1,NA,TRBJ2-7,few,14,TGCAGTGCTTCAGCATCGGGAGCGACGTACGAGCAGTACTTC,CSASASGATYEQYF
TRBV9,NA,TRBJ1-6,NA,15,TGTGCCAGCAGCCAGGACCAGGGAGGTAGATCACCCCTCCACTTT,CASSQDQGGRSPLHF
TRBV19,NA,TRBJ1-5,medium-sized,13,TGTGCCAGTAGTAGGTTACTCGCACAGCCCCAGCATTTT,CASSRLLAQPQHF
TRBV6-1,NA,TRBJ2-1,medium-sized,13,TGTGCCAGCAGTGGATCGTCGAACAATGAGCAGTTCTTC,CASSGSSNNEQFF
TRBV30,NA,TRBJ2-2,few,15,TGTGCCTGGACTCGGCGGTATACGAACACCGGGGAGCTGTTTTTT,CAWTRRYTNTGELFF
TRBV29-1,TRBD2,TRBJ2-1,medium-sized,16,TGCAGCGTTTTGAATCCGGGACTAGCGGGAGTCAATGAGCAGTTCTTC,CSVLNPGLAGVNEQFF
TRBV28,NA,TRBJ2-7,few,14,TGTGCCAGCAGTCGGGGACTGGAACCTAACGAGCAGTACTTC,CASSRGLEPNEQYF
TRBV24-1,TRBD2,TRBJ2-3,medium-sized,15,TGTGCCACGGGAAGGACTAGCGGGAGCGGGGATACGCAGTATTTT,CATGRTSGSGDTQYF
TRBV27,TRBD1,TRBJ1-5,medium-sized,16,TGTGCCAGCAGGCCGCGGGGACAGCAAACTAATCAGCCCCAGCATTTT,CASRPRGQQTNQPQHF
TRBV6-2/TRBV6-3,NA,TRBJ1-2,NA,15,TGTGCCAGCAGTTACTCGGCAGGAGGACCCTTTGGCTACACCTTC,CASSYSAGGPFGYTF
TRBV19,TRBD2,TRBJ2-1,NA,16,TGTGCCAGTAGTAACCCCCTTGCGGGAGGGAACAATGAGCAGTTCTTC,CASSNPLAGGNNEQFF
TRBV10-3,NA,TRBJ1-3,medium-sized,13,TGTGCCATCAGGCAGGGGTCGGGAAACACCATATATTTT,CAIRQGSGNTIYF
TRBV12-3/TRBV12-4,TRBD1,TRBJ1-6,medium-sized,14,TGTGCCAGCCGCTCCCGGGACAGCAATTCACCCCTCCACTTT,CASRSRDSNSPLHF
TRBV10-1,NA,TRBJ1-2,few,13,TGCGCCAGCAGTGAGAACAGATACTATGGCTACACCTTC,CASSENRYYGYTF
TRBV28,TRBD2,TRBJ2-3,NA,16,TGTGCCAGCCCTCCCCCCAGCGGGAGACCCACAGATACGCAGTATTTT,CASPPPSGRPTDTQYF
TRBV2,NA,TRBJ1-4,once,13,TGTGCCACCTCGGACACTGCGAATGAAAAACTGTTTTTT,CATSDTANEKLFF
TRBV13,TRBD1,TRBJ1-2,medium-sized,15,TGTGCCAGCAGCGATGGGACAGGGCAGAACTATGGCTACACCTTC,CASSDGTGQNYGYTF
TRBV5-5,NA,TRBJ2-7,few,15,TGTGCCAGCAGCTTGGGCGGGGTTTTATCCTACGAGCAGTACTTC,CASSLGGVLSYEQYF
TRBV19,TRBD1,TRBJ1-1,medium-sized,14,TGTGCCAGTAGCCGACAGGGATTGAACACTGAAGCTTTCTTT,CASSRQGLNTEAFF
TRBV6-2/TRBV6-3,NA,TRBJ1-6,medium-sized,13,TGTGCCACCCGGGACACCAATAATTCACCCCTCCACTTT,CATRDTNNSPLHF
TRBV20-1,TRBD1,TRBJ1-1,NA,12,TGCAGTGCTACGGACAGGGATACTGAAGCTTTCTTT,CSATDRDTEAFF
TRBV20-1,TRBD1,TRBJ1-5,few,16,TGCAGTGCTTCCGGGACAGGCAAAAATCGCAATCAGCCCCAGCATTTT,CSASGTGKNRNQPQHF
TRBV30,NA,TRBJ2-1,few,14,TGTGCCTGGAGAGGATTAGCAGCATACAATGAGCAGTTCTTC,CAWRGLAAYNEQFF
TRBV7-9,NA,TRBJ1-1,NA,18,TGTGTCAGCAGCTCCCCCCCGGGGCGCAGTCCTCCGGGTTCTGAAGCTTTCTTT,CVSSSPPGRSPPGSEAFF
TRBV20-1,TRBD1,TRBJ1-6,NA,15,TGCAGTGCTCGGGACAGCAGCTCCTATAATTCACCCCTCCACTTT,CSARDSSSYNSPLHF
TRBV20-1,TRBD1,TRBJ2-1,few,14,TGCAGTGCTAGAGGAGGGGGCAATTATAATGAGCAGTTCTTC,CSARGGGNYNEQFF
TRBV6-5,NA,TRBJ2-2,medium-sized,16,TGTGCCAGCAGTTATGGGGGGACAGAGCCCACCGGGGAGCTGTTTTTT,CASSYGGTEPTGELFF
TRBV20-1,NA,TRBJ2-6,few,14,TGCAGTGCTCCCCCCGGGTATGGGGCCAACGTCCTGACTTTC,CSAPPGYGANVLTF
TRBV6-5,NA,TRBJ1-1,medium-sized,16,TGTGCCAGCAGTTACTCCCCGACAGGCGTGAACACTGAAGCTTTCTTT,CASSYSPTGVNTEAFF
TRBV27,TRBD2,TRBJ2-1,medium-sized,16,TGTGCCAGCAGTCTCTTAGCGGGAGGCTCCTACAATGAGCAGTTCTTC,CASSLLAGGSYNEQFF
TRBV20-1,NA,TRBJ2-7,NA,12,TGCAGTGCTAGAGTGGTCTTAGGCGAGCAGTACTTC,CSARVVLGEQYF
TRBV20-1,NA,TRBJ1-6,medium-sized,16,TGCAGTGCTGTTAGCCAGACAGGATCCGATGATTCACCCCTCCACTTT,CSAVSQTGSDDSPLHF
TRBV5-6,TRBD1,TRBJ1-5,medium-sized,16,TGTGCCAGCAGTCGTGACAGGGGCTCTAGCAATCAGCCCCAGCATTTT,CASSRDRGSSNQPQHF
TRBV6-6,NA,TRBJ2-4,NA,14,TGTACCAACAGTTTGAGGGTTGACAAAAACATTCAGTACTTC,CTNSLRVDKNIQYF
TRBV12-3/TRBV12-4,NA,TRBJ2-6,few,16,TGTGCCAGCAGAGGACGACAGAACTCTGGGGCCAACGTCCTGACTTTC,CASRGRQNSGANVLTF
TRBV30,TRBD1,TRBJ2-5,few,16,TGTGCCTGGAGTAGGGGGACAGGGACACTCCAAGAGACCCAGTACTTC,CAWSRGTGTLQETQYF
TRBV18,NA,TRBJ1-2,medium-sized,13,TGTGCCAGCTCACCGCAGGGGAACTATGGCTACACCTTC,CASSPQGNYGYTF
TRBV6-2/TRBV6-3,NA,TRBJ1-1,NA,13,TGTGCCAGCAGCCGGGACTCTAACACTGAAGCTTTCTTT,CASSRDSNTEAFF
TRBV6-2/TRBV6-3,NA,TRBJ2-3,many,17,TGTGCCAGCAGTTACCCGGACCCATTCAAAAGCACAGATACGCAGTATTTT,CASSYPDPFKSTDTQYF
TRBV12-5,NA,TRBJ2-2,few,17,TGTGCTAGTGGTTTGCAAAGGTCCGGGGGGAACACCGGGGAGCTGTTTTTT,CASGLQRSGGNTGELFF
TRBV18,TRBD1,TRBJ2-7,medium-sized,14,TGTGCCAGCTCCCAGACAGGGTCGGCCTACGAGCAGTACTTC,CASSQTGSAYEQYF
TRBV28,TRBD2,TRBJ2-7,medium-sized,14,TGTGCCAGCAAGCTAGCGGGATTGCAGCGCGAGCAGTACTTC,CASKLAGLQREQYF
TRBV30,NA,TRBJ2-7,NA,14,TGTGCCTGGAGTGTTATCAGGGGCCGAAACGAGCAGTACTTC,CAWSVIRGRNEQYF
TRBV28,TRBD1,TRBJ1-5,few,14,TGTGCCAGCAGTTTACGGACAGGGTATCAGCCCCAGCATTTT,CASSLRTGYQPQHF